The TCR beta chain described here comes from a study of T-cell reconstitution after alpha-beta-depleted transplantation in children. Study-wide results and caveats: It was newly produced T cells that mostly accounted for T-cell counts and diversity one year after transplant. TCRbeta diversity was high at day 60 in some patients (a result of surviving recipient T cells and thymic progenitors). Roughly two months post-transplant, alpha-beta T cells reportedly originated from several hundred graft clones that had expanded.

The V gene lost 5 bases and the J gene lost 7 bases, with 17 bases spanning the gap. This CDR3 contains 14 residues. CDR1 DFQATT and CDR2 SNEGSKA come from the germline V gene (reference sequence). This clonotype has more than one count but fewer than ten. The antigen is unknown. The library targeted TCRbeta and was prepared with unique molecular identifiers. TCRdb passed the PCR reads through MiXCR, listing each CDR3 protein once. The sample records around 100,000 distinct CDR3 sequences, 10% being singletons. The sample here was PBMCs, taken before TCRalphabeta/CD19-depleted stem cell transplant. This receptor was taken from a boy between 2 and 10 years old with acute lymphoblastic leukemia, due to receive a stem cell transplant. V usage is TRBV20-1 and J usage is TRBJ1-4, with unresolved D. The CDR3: CSAQKEPMSEKLFF. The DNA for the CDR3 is TGCAGTGCTCAGAAAGAGCCAATGAGTGAAAAACTGTTTTTT.